This entry lists 32 T cell receptor beta chains sequenced from one sample in a study of blood T cell repertoires in COVID-19. The data were produced by immunoSEQ multiplex PCR, yet TCRdb's version contains in-frame clones alone and is incomplete. Seen here are tens of thousands of clones, approximately 71% observed once, and the top ten hold 2% to 2.5%. What was sequenced was peripheral blood. These receptor sequences come from a man in his 70s with COVID-19, enrolled during active disease.

The rearrangement links TRBV19 to TRBJ1-4; D remains unclear. V lost 8 bases to trimming and J lost 6 bases, with 19 bases between them. CDR1 and CDR2 (germline): LNHDA, SQIVND (reference sequence). This CDR3 region has 15 residues. CDR3 sequence (DNA): TGTGCCAGTCACAGCGGCGGATCCGGATATGAAAAACTGTTTTTT. It specifies CASHSGGSGYEKLFF.

The chain links TRBV4-3 to TRBJ1-2, with TRBD1 as a possible D gene (6 bases). Germline CDR1 is LGHNA and CDR2 is YSLEER. Trimming left V 1 base short and J 8 bases short, with 14 bases between. This CDR3 is built from 14 residues. CDR3 coding DNA: TGCGCCAGCAGCCAAGCCCTCCAGGGGTTCGGCTACACCTTC. Its protein is CASSQALQGFGYTF.

The gene calls are TRBV24-1 and TRBJ1-2, with TRBD1 matching 7 bases. The V gene end was trimmed by 7 bases and the J gene end by 0 bases; junction bases not matched to a gene: 16. The CDR3 is 18 amino acids. Looked up from germline, CDR1 is KGHDR and CDR2 is SFDVKD. The CDR3 sequence is CATSQTGQVGRTNYGYTF. DNA for the CDR3: TGTGCCACCAGCCAGACAGGGCAAGTGGGACGAACTAACTATGGCTACACCTTC.

The gene calls are TRBV24-1 and TRBJ1-5; weak D call: TRBD1 (5 bases). From germline, CDR1 is KGHDR and CDR2 SFDVKD. The length of the CDR3 is 14 residues. Trimming removed 0 bases at V and 7 bases at J, with 9 bases between. CDR3 sequence (DNA): TGTGCCACCAGTGATTTGTCAGGGATACAGCCCCAGCATTTT. Residues: CATSDLSGIQPQHF.

This chain uses TRBV12-3 or TRBV12-4 with TRBJ1-2; D is possibly TRBD1 (6 bases). The CDR3 is made up of 13 amino acids. The V end lost 6 bases, the J end lost 4 bases, and 12 bases lay between the germline ends. This chain's CDR3 is CASRESGVYGYTF. CDR3 coding DNA: TGTGCCAGCAGGGAGTCAGGGGTCTATGGCTACACCTTC.

V gene TRBV7-2 combines with J gene TRBJ1-5; 9 bases line up with TRBD1. The CDR3 sequence is 15 residues long. The germline V gene encodes CDR1 SGHTA and CDR2 FQGNSA. With V trimmed by 1 base and J by 7 bases, 5 bases remained unmatched. The CDR3 nucleotides read TGTGCCAGCAGCTTAGGAGGGACAGGGTTGCAGCCCCAGCATTTT. It is translated as CASSLGGTGLQPQHF.

The rearrangement joins TRBV19 to TRBJ1-6; 8 bases are shared with TRBD1. V gave up 7 bases and J gave up 6 bases; unmatched junction bases: 5. This CDR3 comprises 14 residues. CDR1 and CDR2 (germline): LNHDA, SQIVND (reference sequence). CDR3 nucleotide sequence: TGTGCCAGTACCACGGGACAGGTTAATTCACCCCTCCACTTT. As protein: CASTTGQVNSPLHF.

The chain joins TRBV7-9 to TRBJ2-3; 10 bases are a match to TRBD2. CDR1 SEHNR and CDR2 FQNEAQ come from the germline V gene (reference sequence). The length of the CDR3 is 15 residues. Trimming took 5 bases from V and 3 from J; bases not matched to a gene: 5. The CDR3 sequence is CASSPGTSVTDTQYF. In DNA form, the CDR3 reads TGTGCCAGCAGCCCCGGGACTAGCGTTACAGATACGCAGTATTTT.

This rearrangement joins TRBV7-8 to TRBJ2-1; D is perhaps TRBD1 (5 bases). This CDR3 region has 15 residues. Germline V lookup: CDR1 SGHVS, CDR2 FQNEAQ. V was trimmed by 0 bases and J by 2 bases, leaving 8 bases between them. The CDR3 DNA sequence: TGTGCCAGCAGCTTAGCAGGGGTCACCTACAATGAGCAGTTCTTC. This translates into CASSLAGVTYNEQFF.

This clone was seen a handful of times. The rearrangement links TRBV9 to TRBJ2-1, with TRBD2 matching over 10 bases. Per germline, CDR1 SGDLS and CDR2 YYNGEE. V gave up 1 base and J gave up 9 bases; unmatched junction bases: 7. The CDR3 has 15 amino acids. CDR3 sequence reads: CASSVRLAGAGEQFF. The CDR3, as DNA: TGTGCCAGCAGCGTACGGCTAGCGGGAGCGGGTGAGCAGTTCTTC.

This chain connects TRBV6-5 to TRBJ1-4, with 7 bases identical to TRBD1. Germline V gene data show CDR1 as MNHEY and CDR2 as SVGAGI. V was clipped by 6 bases and J by 5 bases; unmatched bases: 6. The CDR3 totals 14 residues. The CDR3 region has the DNA TGTGCCAGCAGCCCACAGGGGCAAAATGAAAAACTGTTTTTT. This encodes CASSPQGQNEKLFF.

This chain connects TRBV9 to TRBJ2-3; 7 bases are shared with TRBD2. V shed 0 bases, J shed 0 bases, and the junction held 13 bases outside the gene matches. The CDR3 contains 19 residues. CDR1 and CDR2 from the germline V gene are SGDLS and YYNGEE. The CDR3: CASSVAPSGGAGSTDTQYF. The CDR3 DNA follows: TGTGCCAGCAGCGTAGCTCCCTCGGGGGGAGCGGGGAGCACAGATACGCAGTATTTT.

V is TRBV4-2 and J is TRBJ2-1; no definite D call. The V gene lost 0 bases and the J gene lost 0 bases, with 6 bases spanning the gap. CDR3 length equals 15 residues. Germline V gives CDR1 LGHNA, CDR2 YNFKEQ. CDR3 in DNA: TGTGCCAGCAGCCAAGAGCGCCTCTCCTACAATGAGCAGTTCTTC. It translates to CASSQERLSYNEQFF.

This clone was seen once. The CDR3, as DNA: TGTGCCAGCAGCGTAGACCCAAAGGGGGACACTGAAGCTTTCTTT. It codes for CASSVDPKGDTEAFF. V and J are TRBV9 and TRBJ1-1, with TRBD1 as a possible D gene (6 bases). The CDR3 covers 15 residues. V lost 0 bases, J lost 3 bases, and 12 bases lay in between. Looked up from germline, CDR1 is SGDLS and CDR2 is YYNGEE.

Note on this clone: The same CDR3 can be traced to other DNA sequences in this sample. The V and J genes are TRBV7-2 and TRBJ2-7; 10 positions match TRBD2. Germline-derived CDR1 and CDR2 are SGHTA and FQGNSA. The CDR3 has 14 amino acids. V shed 2 bases, J shed 2 bases, and the junction held 0 bases outside the gene matches. The DNA of the CDR3 is TGTGCCAGCAGCTTAACTAGCGGGACCTACGAGCAGTACTTC. It encodes CASSLTSGTYEQYF.

This clone was counted once. The chain uses TRBV7-9 and TRBJ1-6, with D tentatively TRBD1 (6 bases). This CDR3 is 15 amino acids long. The V end was cut by 5 bases, the J end by 6 bases, with 14 bases between. CDR1 SEHNR and CDR2 FQNEAQ come from the germline V gene (reference sequence). The CDR3 bases are TGTGCCAGCAGCCTAGGGGGAGTACTTAATTCACCCCTCCACTTT. It codes for CASSLGGVLNSPLHF. Filled out from reference TRBV7-9 and TRBJ1-6, the complete variable domain reads DTGVSQNPRHKITKRGQNVTFRCDPISEHNRLYWYRQTLGQGPEFLTYFQNEAQLEKSRLLSDRFSAERPKGSFSTLEIQRTEQGDSAMYLCASSLGGVLNSPLHFGNGTRLTVT.

The chain joins TRBV27 to TRBJ1-1, with a possible D match to TRBD1 (5 bases). V was clipped by 3 bases and J by 4 bases, with 21 bases between them. Germline CDR1 and CDR2: MNHEY and SMNVEV (reference sequence). CDR3 length: 17 amino acids. The chain's CDR3 is CASSFQQVPGRGTEAFF. CDR3 coding DNA: TGTGCCAGCAGTTTTCAGCAGGTCCCGGGGAGGGGCACTGAAGCTTTCTTT.

CDR3: CASSYSAGGGYTF. The CDR3 region has the DNA TGTGCCAGCAGTTACTCGGCAGGGGGAGGCTACACCTTC. V is TRBV6-2 or TRBV6-3 and J is TRBJ1-2; TRBD1 aligns across 7 bases. V lost 0 bases and J lost 8; bases outside the gene matches: 3. Germline CDR1 is MNHEY and CDR2 is SVGEGT. CDR3 size: 13 residues.

The genes are TRBV28 and TRBJ1-3; D gene ambiguous. The CDR3 covers 15 residues. Trimming took off 3 bases at V and 8 bases at J, with 17 bases between the two ends. Germline V gene lookup returns CDR1 MDHEN and CDR2 SYDVKM. CDR3 coding DNA: TGTGCCAGCAGTTTGGGTTGGGAACGGGGAGACACCATATATTTT. Translation gives CASSLGWERGDTIYF.

This chain uses TRBV7-2 with TRBJ1-2; D unclear. The CDR3 has 16 residues. Trimming removed 5 bases at V and 1 base at J, with 17 bases between. Germline CDR1 SGHTA, CDR2 FQGNSA. In nucleotides, the CDR3 is TGTGCCAGCAGCCAAGAGCCCCTAATTCATAACTATGGCTACACCTTC. As protein: CASSQEPLIHNYGYTF.

The chain employs TRBV5-5 and TRBJ1-2; 8 bases fit TRBD1. V dropped 0 bases and J dropped 4; count of bases not matched to a gene: 2. This CDR3 region has 14 residues. Germline V gene data show CDR1 as SGHKS and CDR2 as YYEKEE (reference sequence). The CDR3 spells CASSLAGGSYGYTF. Written as DNA, the CDR3 is TGTGCCAGCAGCTTGGCAGGGGGCAGCTATGGCTACACCTTC.

The rearrangement links TRBV24-1 to TRBJ2-1, with unresolved D. The germline CDR1 and CDR2 sequences are KGHDR and SFDVKD. The CDR3 is made up of 13 amino acids. Between the trimmed V and J ends, which lost 7 bases and 0 bases, there was a span of 6 bases. The CDR3, as DNA: TGTGCCACCAGGTCAGGCTCCTACAATGAGCAGTTCTTC. Its protein product is CATRSGSYNEQFF.

This clone came up a few times. The V gene is TRBV28, the J gene TRBJ1-6; no reliable D call. V lost 8 bases and J 4 bases, leaving 9 bases between the germline ends. The CDR3 length is 13 residues. Looked up from germline, CDR1 is MDHEN and CDR2 is SYDVKM. The DNA for the CDR3 is TGTGCCAGCTTGGGAGTTTATAATTCACCCCTCCACTTT. Its protein product is CASLGVYNSPLHF.

The rearrangement joins TRBV7-2 to TRBJ1-2; D is uncertain. V was trimmed by 0 bases and J by 7 bases, leaving 18 bases between them. The length of the CDR3 is 16 residues. Germline lookup yields CDR1 SGHTA and CDR2 FQGNSA. CDR3 sequence reads: CASSLAPLVGDPGYTF. CDR3 DNA sequence: TGTGCCAGCAGCTTAGCCCCGTTAGTGGGCGATCCTGGCTACACCTTC.

The V and J genes are TRBV6-5 and TRBJ1-2; 7 nucleotides line up with TRBD1. Per germline, CDR1 MNHEY and CDR2 SVGAGI. The CDR3 sequence is 15 residues long. V dropped 5 bases and J dropped 5; count of bases not matched to a gene: 11. This chain's CDR3 is CASSPPGGQKYGYTF. The CDR3 bases are TGTGCCAGCAGTCCCCCTGGGGGACAGAAATATGGCTACACCTTC.

The chain uses TRBV6-2 or TRBV6-3 and TRBJ2-2, with 7 bases aligning to TRBD2. The CDR3 has 15 amino acids. Trimming cost V 6 bases and J 7 bases; bases outside gene matches: 11. Germline CDR1 reads MNHEY; CDR2 reads SVGEGT. CDR3 region: CASSPGGMRNGELFF. The CDR3 DNA sequence: TGTGCCAGCAGCCCCGGGGGGATGAGGAACGGGGAGCTGTTTTTT.

The gene calls are TRBV27 and TRBJ1-2; no clear D. Deletions cut 0 bases from V and 4 bases from J, with 12 bases between. Germline values: CDR1 MNHEY, CDR2 SMNVEV (reference sequence). The CDR3 contains 15 residues. DNA of the CDR3: TGTGCCAGCAGTTTATCTTTTGGTGGCGGCTATGGCTACACCTTC. The encoded protein is CASSLSFGGGYGYTF.

This rearrangement joins TRBV6-5 to TRBJ1-2; D not resolved. Germline values: CDR1 MNHEY, CDR2 SVGAGI. This CDR3 spans 14 amino acids. V lost 5 bases to trimming and J lost 1 base, with 11 bases between them. CDR3 sequence: CASSRSTVNYGYTF. The CDR3 DNA reads as TGTGCCAGCAGTCGAAGTACGGTTAACTATGGCTACACCTTC.

This chain uses TRBV5-1 with TRBJ1-6, with D perhaps TRBD1 (6 bases). V shed 3 bases and J shed 9 bases, with 16 bases lying between them. CDR3 length: 15 residues. Germline CDR1 and CDR2: SGHRS and YFSETQ. The CDR3 nucleotides are TGCGCCAGCAGCTCGACAGGTCTCCCCGGTTCACCCCTCCACTTT. It specifies CASSSTGLPGSPLHF.

This chain uses TRBV21-1 with TRBJ2-7; the table names TRBD1, a call not compared with the DNA. TRBV21-1 is reported as a pseudogene. The CDR3 is 16 amino acids. Here the CDR3 reads CASSKEALSGGFEQYF. Here the CDR3 DNA reads TGTGCCAGCAGCAAAGAAGCCCTGAGTGGGGGCTTCGAGCAGTACTTC.

This clone has only one observation. V gene TRBV7-2 combines with J gene TRBJ2-7; TRBD2 aligns across 10 bases. The CDR3 spans 15 residues. From germline, CDR1 is SGHTA and CDR2 FQGNSA. With V trimmed by 2 bases and J by 2 bases, 3 bases remained unmatched. The CDR3 reads CASSLKGLATYEQYF. CDR3 bases: TGTGCCAGCAGCTTAAAGGGACTAGCGACCTACGAGCAGTACTTC.

This chain links TRBV5-1 with TRBJ1-1; D is unresolved. The CDR3 covers 16 residues. V was cut by 1 base and J by 4 bases, with 17 bases left in between. The V gene's germline CDR1 is SGHRS and CDR2 YFSETQ. The CDR3 is CASSLFSSGLSTEAFF. The CDR3 nucleotides read TGCGCCAGCAGCTTGTTCTCTTCGGGGTTATCCACTGAAGCTTTCTTT.